The 29 T cell receptor beta chains reported below all come from one sample, sequenced in a study of CD8+CD57+ T cells in acquired aplastic anemia (dated by TCRdb to 2017 to 2018). Sequencer: Illumina HiSeq 2000. Genomic DNA served as template for TCR beta VDJ combination and CDR3 sequence profiling. TCRdb ran its own pipeline on the public reads, namely fastp trimming at Q25 and MiXCR clone calling, and kept in-frame beta chains. Entries that share a CDR3 protein sequence are merged under the most common genes and DNA. Counted in this sample were about 210,000 distinct CDR3 sequences; around 60% of them appeared once. Approximately 32% of the sample is taken by the ten largest. Specimen: sorted CD4+, CD8+, or CD8+CD57+ T cells (not recorded which) from PBMCs. The receptors derive from a human donor in good health.

This clonotype was counted at least ten times. The chain combines TRBV7-6 with TRBJ2-7, with 8 bases fitting TRBD2. This CDR3 comprises 16 residues. J gave up 2 bases and V 2 bases, and 8 bases lay outside the gene matches. From germline, CDR1 is SGHVS and CDR2 FNYEAQ. CDR3 in amino acids: CASSLTSGTTTYEQYF. The CDR3, as DNA: TGTGCCAGCAGCTTAACTAGCGGTACAACTACCTACGAGCAGTACTTC.

This clonotype came up a few times. The V and J genes are TRBV12-5 and TRBJ1-6; a weak D match, TRBD1 (6 bases). The CDR3 is 13 residues long. V lost 1 base, J lost 10 bases, and 8 bases lay in between. Germline V gene lookup returns CDR1 LGHNT and CDR2 FRNRAP. This CDR3 is CASGLDRGSPLHF. The CDR3 DNA sequence: TGTGCTAGTGGTTTGGATAGGGGGTCACCCCTCCACTTT. Filled out from reference TRBV12-5 and TRBJ1-6, the complete variable domain reads DARVTQTPRHKVTEMGQEVTMRCQPILGHNTVFWYRQTMMQGLELLAYFRNRAPLDDSGMPKDRFSAEMPDATLATLKIQPSEPRDSAVYFCASGLDRGSPLHFGNGTRLTVT.

This clonotype was observed at least ten times. CDR3 sequence reads: CSGTRGTGELFF. CDR3 in DNA: TGCAGCGGGACCAGGGGGACCGGGGAGCTGTTTTTT. The V and J genes are TRBV29-1 and TRBJ2-2; 7 bases fit TRBD1. Per germline, CDR1 SQVTM and CDR2 ANQGSEA. There are 12 residues in the CDR3. Trimming at V came to 7 bases and at J to 5 bases, leaving 4 bases not matched to a gene.

V is TRBV19 and J is TRBJ2-5; no definite D call. This CDR3 has 12 amino acids. Germline V gene lookup returns CDR1 LNHDA and CDR2 SQIVND (reference sequence). V was trimmed by 8 bases and J by 3 bases, leaving 10 bases between them. CDR3 coding DNA: TGTGCCAGTCGCCAAGGGAAAGAGACCCAGTACTTC. Its translation: CASRQGKETQYF.

This clonotype was observed at least ten times. The genes are TRBV20-1 and TRBJ2-7; 8 nucleotides agree with TRBD1. Trimming took 7 bases from V and 4 from J; bases not matched to a gene: 15. The CDR3 has 15 residues. Germline V gives CDR1 DFQATT, CDR2 SNEGSKA (reference sequence). This chain's CDR3 is CSGSDRANTRYEQYF. CDR3 DNA: TGCAGTGGGTCGGACAGGGCTAATACGCGGTACGAGCAGTACTTC.

This clonotype was seen a handful of times. The chain recombines TRBV30 with TRBJ2-7; 11 bases match TRBD2. Germline lookup yields CDR1 GTSNPN and CDR2 SVGIG (reference sequence). This CDR3 is built from 17 residues. V shed 1 base and J 3 bases; nucleotides not matched to a gene: 11. Written as DNA, the CDR3 is TGTGCCTGGAGTGCGATGACTAGCGGGACTAATTACTACGAGCAGTACTTC. It translates to CAWSAMTSGTNYYEQYF. Combining the CDR3 with reference TRBV30 and TRBJ2-7 gives the whole variable domain SQTIHQWPATLVQPVGSPLSLECTVEGTSNPNLYWYRQAAGRGLQLLFYSVGIGQISSEVPQNLSASRPQDRQFILSSKKLLLSDSGFYLCAWSAMTSGTNYYEQYFGPGTRLTVT.

The genes are TRBV25-1 and TRBJ1-2, with a weak D call TRBD1 (5 bases). Germline CDR1 and CDR2: MGHDK and SYGVNS. The CDR3 is 13 residues long. The V gene lost 5 bases and the J gene lost 7 bases, with 14 bases spanning the gap. CDR3 DNA sequence: TGTGCCAGCAGTAAGGTCGGGGCAGCTGGCTACACCTTC. This codes for CASSKVGAAGYTF.

This clonotype was seen just once. V usage is TRBV5-4 and J usage is TRBJ1-2; D perhaps matches TRBD1 (5 bases). The CDR3 is 14 amino acids. Trimming cost V 2 bases and J 4 bases, with 12 bases left between them. Germline V lookup: CDR1 SGHNT, CDR2 YYREEE (reference sequence). The CDR3 is CASSFDGGSYGYTF. CDR3 DNA: TGTGCCAGCAGCTTTGACGGGGGTAGCTATGGCTACACCTTC.

The V and J genes are TRBV10-3 and TRBJ2-7; 7 bases fit TRBD2. CDR3 length equals 15 residues. The J segment lost 5 bases and the V segment lost 0 bases, leaving 7 bases of the junction unmatched. Germline CDR1 reads ENHRY; CDR2 reads SYGVKD. DNA for the CDR3: TGTGCCATCAGTGAGTCGGGCGGGAGAGGAGACGAGCAGTACTTC. This sequence encodes CAISESGGRGDEQYF.

This clonotype showed up many times. This sequence joins TRBV6-5 and TRBJ2-2; 7 bases fit TRBD1. The V and J ends lost 6 bases and 0 bases, in that order; junction bases with no gene match: 7. CDR3 length: 16 amino acids. From germline, CDR1 is MNHEY and CDR2 SVGAGI. The CDR3 DNA follows: TGTGCCAGCAGCAGCCCGGGACAGTCGAACACCGGGGAGCTGTTTTTT. Its protein product is CASSSPGQSNTGELFF.

This clonotype was seen just once. V and J are TRBV2 and TRBJ2-7; TRBD2 aligns across 13 bases. CDR3 size: 17 residues. Germline lookup yields CDR1 SNHLY and CDR2 FYNNEI. V gave up 4 bases and J gave up 5 bases; unmatched junction bases: 11. CDR3 residues: CASSGYNGLAGANEQYF. The CDR3 region has the DNA TGTGCCAGCAGTGGATATAATGGACTAGCGGGAGCGAACGAGCAGTACTTC.

Points on this clonotype: One base away lies a much larger clone, so this may be a sequencing read error. The chain links TRBV28 to TRBJ1-6, with 7 bases lining up with TRBD1. From germline, CDR1 is MDHEN and CDR2 SYDVKM. This CDR3 region has 13 residues. Germline trimming cut 6 bases from V and 11 bases from J; bases unmatched to any gene: 7. This CDR3 reads CASRTGYGPPLHF. The DNA of the CDR3 is TGTGCCAGCAGGACAGGGTATGGCCCACCCCTCCACTTT.

The rearrangement links TRBV5-1 to TRBJ2-3; D is perhaps TRBD1 or TRBD2 (6 bases each). Germline V gives CDR1 SGHRS, CDR2 YFSETQ. The V end was cut by 7 bases, the J end by 11 bases, with 29 bases between. The CDR3 sequence is 16 residues long. DNA of the CDR3: TGCGCCAGCCACCCGTTTTCCGGGGGCTCCTACAATGAGCAGTATTTT. Its translation: CASHPFSGGSYNEQYF. Complete variable domain (other parts from reference TRBV5-1 and TRBJ2-3): KAGVTQTPRYLIKTRGQQVTLSCSPISGHRSVSWYQQTPGQGLQFLFEYFSETQRNKGNFPGRFSGRQFSNSRSEMNVSTLELGDSALYLCASHPFSGGSYNEQYFGPGTRLTVL.

The chain couples TRBV20-1 to TRBJ1-5, with 12 positions matching TRBD1. The ends lost 2 bases at V and 1 base at J; junction bases unmatched: 9. The CDR3 is 18 residues long. Germline-derived CDR1 and CDR2 are DFQATT and SNEGSKA (reference sequence). CDR3 nucleotides: TGCAGTGCTAGATTGTTCGGGACAGGGGGCAAAAGCAATCAGCCCCAGCATTTT. Translated, it gives CSARLFGTGGKSNQPQHF.

This chain connects TRBV20-1 to TRBJ2-7; D perhaps matches TRBD2 (5 bases). The CDR3 is 14 residues long. Trimming removed 3 bases at V and 1 base at J, with 13 bases between. The V gene's germline CDR1 is DFQATT and CDR2 SNEGSKA (reference sequence). CDR3 nucleotides: TGCAGTGCTAGGCCCCGGGATTCATCCTACGAGCAGTACTTC. Residues: CSARPRDSSYEQYF.

Of note for this clonotype: One end of the junction fails to match germline, which may point to a read error. The chain joins TRBV15 to TRBJ1-4; D gene uncertain. The length of the CDR3 is 16 residues. Germline CDR1 reads LNHNV; CDR2 reads YYDKDF (reference sequence). The CDR3 DNA is TGTGCCACCCCCGGACTAGCGGGGAGCCCAAATGAAAAACTGTTCTTT. Translation gives CATPGLAGSPNEKLFF.

This clonotype was counted only a few times. This sequence joins TRBV7-9 and TRBJ2-7; D perhaps matches TRBD2 (5 bases). Trimming removed 0 bases from V and 7 bases from J, with 7 bases in between. The germline CDR1 and CDR2 sequences are SEHNR and FQNEAQ (reference sequence). The CDR3 sequence is 12 residues long. CDR3 amino acids: CASSLASGEQYF. In nucleotides, the CDR3 is TGTGCCAGCAGCTTAGCCTCGGGGGAGCAGTACTTC. The complete variable domain, with remaining parts taken from reference TRBV7-9 and TRBJ2-7, reads DTGVSQNPRHKITKRGQNVTFRCDPISEHNRLYWYRQTLGQGPEFLTYFQNEAQLEKSRLLSDRFSAERPKGSFSTLEIQRTEQGDSAMYLCASSLASGEQYFGPGTRLTVT.

This clonotype has at least ten counts. This chain uses TRBV7-9 with TRBJ2-1; 12 bases align to TRBD2. V shed 1 base and J 5 bases; nucleotides not matched to a gene: 3. Germline V gene sequence: CDR1 SEHNR, CDR2 FQNEAQ (reference sequence). CDR3 length: 16 residues. The CDR3 DNA is TGTGCCAGCAGCTTAGTGCTAGCGGGAGGGCACAATGAGCAGTTCTTC. This codes for CASSLVLAGGHNEQFF.

The chain employs TRBV9 and TRBJ2-7; D may be TRBD1 or TRBD2 (5 bases each). In germline, CDR1 is SGDLS, CDR2 YYNGEE. V lost 3 bases and J lost 10, with 8 bases in between. CDR3 size: 10 residues. CDR3 amino acids: CASSGDRQYF. DNA for the CDR3: TGTGCCAGCAGCGGGGACCGTCAGTACTTC.

This clonotype turned up a few times. V gene TRBV24-1 combines with J gene TRBJ2-1; D is possibly TRBD2 (6 bases). The germline V gene encodes CDR1 KGHDR and CDR2 SFDVKD. CDR3 length: 16 amino acids. With 2 bases removed from V and 0 bases from J, the gap between germline ends came to 10 bases. The CDR3 loop is CATSDSGGSSYNEQFF. CDR3 in DNA: TGTGCCACCAGTGATTCTGGGGGGAGCTCCTACAATGAGCAGTTCTTC.

This clonotype has only a few counts. This chain connects TRBV5-1 to TRBJ2-2; D ambiguous. V lost 7 bases and J 6 bases, leaving 10 bases between the germline ends. Germline V lookup: CDR1 SGHRS, CDR2 YFSETQ. The CDR3 has 12 residues. CDR3 in amino acids: CASLSSSGELFF. The CDR3 DNA is TGCGCCAGCCTTAGTTCTTCCGGGGAGCTGTTTTTT.

The chain is built from TRBV20-1 and TRBJ2-7, with 8 nucleotides matching TRBD2. The CDR3 covers 20 residues. With 4 bases clipped from V and 4 bases from J, the junction kept 27 bases outside the gene matches. Germline V gene lookup returns CDR1 DFQATT and CDR2 SNEGSKA (reference sequence). The CDR3 loop reads CSATIFKRASGPGTDYEQYF. CDR3 nucleotides: TGCAGTGCTACGATTTTCAAGCGGGCTAGCGGGCCTGGGACTGATTACGAGCAGTACTTC.

This rearrangement joins TRBV10-3 to TRBJ2-5; TRBD2 is a possible D gene (5 bases). Germline assignment: CDR1 ENHRY and CDR2 SYGVKD. This CDR3 spans 13 amino acids. V lost 6 bases and J 2 bases, leaving 10 bases between the germline ends. CDR3: CAISGNQQETQYF. The CDR3 DNA is TGTGCCATCAGCGGGAACCAACAAGAGACCCAGTACTTC.

In nucleotides, the CDR3 is TGCAGCGTTAGGCGGGACAGGGCGAGTGAGTCTTTCTTT. This translates into CSVRRDRASESFF. This rearrangement joins TRBV29-1 to TRBJ1-1, with 9 bases matching TRBD1. The J segment lost 12 bases and the V segment lost 5 bases, leaving 13 bases of the junction unmatched. Per the germline V gene, CDR1 is SQVTM and CDR2 is ANQGSEA. The CDR3 loop spans 13 amino acids.

This clonotype came up a few times. This sequence joins TRBV7-9 and TRBJ1-1; the D is unclear. Trimming took 1 base from V and 2 from J, leaving 11 bases between them. The CDR3 extends over 15 amino acids. In germline, CDR1 is SEHNR, CDR2 FQNEAQ (reference sequence). CDR3 in DNA: TGTGCCAGCAGCTTAGGGGGATCCTCAAACACTGAAGCTTTCTTT. This codes for CASSLGGSSNTEAFF.

V gene TRBV7-8 combines with J gene TRBJ1-1; D is undetermined. The CDR3 is made up of 14 amino acids. Germline V gives CDR1 SGHVS, CDR2 FQNEAQ. V was trimmed by 4 bases and J by 0 bases, leaving 9 bases between them. CDR3 sequence: CASSSQTVNTEAFF. The CDR3 DNA follows: TGTGCCAGCAGCTCTCAGACCGTGAACACTGAAGCTTTCTTT.

This clonotype was seen ten or more times. This chain connects TRBV19 to TRBJ1-2; TRBD1 is a possible D gene (6 bases). With 4 bases removed from V and 6 bases from J, the gap between germline ends came to 15 bases. Germline V gives CDR1 LNHDA, CDR2 SQIVND (reference sequence). The CDR3 runs to 14 residues. The CDR3 sequence is CASSKNPRTDGYTF. For the CDR3, the DNA is TGTGCCAGTAGTAAGAACCCCAGGACAGATGGCTACACCTTC.

This clonotype was seen a single time. This chain links TRBV2 with TRBJ1-2; unclear D gene. The CDR3 sequence is 15 residues long. CDR1 SNHLY and CDR2 FYNNEI come from the germline V gene. V was clipped by 3 bases and J by 3 bases, with 14 bases between them. In DNA, the CDR3 is TGTGCCAGCAGTGACGGTTTTCCGACCTACTATGGCTACACCTTC. Translation gives CASSDGFPTYYGYTF.

J is TRBJ1-2 and V is TRBV19; D uncertain. CDR3 length: 12 residues. Trimming cost V 7 bases and J 8 bases, with 14 bases left between them. Per germline, CDR1 LNHDA and CDR2 SQIVND (reference sequence). CDR3 loop: CASTHPVGGYTF. The CDR3 nucleotides read TGTGCCAGTACCCACCCGGTCGGAGGCTACACCTTC. Full variable domain (rest looked up from reference TRBV19 and TRBJ1-2): DGGITQSPKYLFRKEGQNVTLSCEQNLNHDAMYWYRQDPGQGLRLIYYSQIVNDFQKGDIAEGYSVSREKKESFPLTVTSAQKNPTAFYLCASTHPVGGYTFGSGTRLTVV.